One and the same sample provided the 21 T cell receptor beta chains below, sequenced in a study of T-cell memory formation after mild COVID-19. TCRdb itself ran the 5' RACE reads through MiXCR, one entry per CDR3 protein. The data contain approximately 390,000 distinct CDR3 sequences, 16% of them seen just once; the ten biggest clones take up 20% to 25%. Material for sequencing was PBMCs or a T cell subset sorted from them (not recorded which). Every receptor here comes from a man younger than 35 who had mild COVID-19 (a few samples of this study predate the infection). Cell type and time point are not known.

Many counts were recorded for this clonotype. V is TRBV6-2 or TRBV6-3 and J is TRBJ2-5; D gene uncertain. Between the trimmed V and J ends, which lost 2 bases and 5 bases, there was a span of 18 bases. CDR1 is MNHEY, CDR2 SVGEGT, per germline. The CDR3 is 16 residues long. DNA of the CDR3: TGTGCCAGCAGTTACCCTTTCGGCCTCTTGGAGGAGACCCAGTACTTC. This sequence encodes CASSYPFGLLEETQYF.

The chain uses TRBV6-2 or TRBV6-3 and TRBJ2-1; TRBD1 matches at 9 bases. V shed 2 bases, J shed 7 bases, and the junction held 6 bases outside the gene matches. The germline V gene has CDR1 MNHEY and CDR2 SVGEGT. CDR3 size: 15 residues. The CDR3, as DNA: TGTGCCAGCAGTTACCCCGGGACAGGGCGGAATGAGCAGTTCTTC. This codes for CASSYPGTGRNEQFF.

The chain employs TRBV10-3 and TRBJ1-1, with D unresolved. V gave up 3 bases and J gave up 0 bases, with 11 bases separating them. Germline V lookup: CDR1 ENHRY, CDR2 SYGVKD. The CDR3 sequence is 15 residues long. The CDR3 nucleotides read TGTGCCATCAGTGACCGGGGTAGCCTGAACACTGAAGCTTTCTTT. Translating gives CAISDRGSLNTEAFF.

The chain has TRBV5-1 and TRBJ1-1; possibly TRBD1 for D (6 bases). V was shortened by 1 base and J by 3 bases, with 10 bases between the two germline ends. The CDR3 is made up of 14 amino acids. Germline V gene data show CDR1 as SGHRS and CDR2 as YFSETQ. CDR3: CASSLKGDDTEAFF. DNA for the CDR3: TGCGCCAGCAGCTTGAAGGGGGACGACACTGAAGCTTTCTTT.

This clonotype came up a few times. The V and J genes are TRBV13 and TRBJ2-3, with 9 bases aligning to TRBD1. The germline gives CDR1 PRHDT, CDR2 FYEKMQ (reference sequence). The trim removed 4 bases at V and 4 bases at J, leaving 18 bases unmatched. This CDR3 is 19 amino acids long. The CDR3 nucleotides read TGTGCCAGCAGCTCAACCCCTCATACAGGGGGCGAGATTGCAGATACGCAGTATTTT. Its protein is CASSSTPHTGGEIADTQYF.

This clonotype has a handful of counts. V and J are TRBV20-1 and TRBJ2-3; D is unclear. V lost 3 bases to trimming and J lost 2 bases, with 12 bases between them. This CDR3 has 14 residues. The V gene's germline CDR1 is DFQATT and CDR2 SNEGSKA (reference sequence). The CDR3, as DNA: TGCAGTGCTAGCGCCATCCCTAACACAGATACGCAGTATTTT. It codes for CSASAIPNTDTQYF.

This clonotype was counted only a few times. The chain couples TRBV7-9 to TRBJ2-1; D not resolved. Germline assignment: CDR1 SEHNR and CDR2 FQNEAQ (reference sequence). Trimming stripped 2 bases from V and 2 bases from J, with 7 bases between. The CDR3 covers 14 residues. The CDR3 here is CASSLSLPYNEQFF. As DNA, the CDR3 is TGTGCCAGCAGCTTAAGCCTACCCTACAATGAGCAGTTCTTC.

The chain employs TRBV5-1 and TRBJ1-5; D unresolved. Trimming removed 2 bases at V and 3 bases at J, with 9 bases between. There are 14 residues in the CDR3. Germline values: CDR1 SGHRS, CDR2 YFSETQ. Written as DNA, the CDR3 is TGCGCCAGCAGCTTTAGTGGGGACAATCAGCCCCAGCATTTT. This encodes CASSFSGDNQPQHF.

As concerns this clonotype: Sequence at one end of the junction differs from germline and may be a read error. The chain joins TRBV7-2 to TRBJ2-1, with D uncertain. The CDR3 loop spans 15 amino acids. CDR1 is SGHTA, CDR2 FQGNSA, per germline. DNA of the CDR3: TGTGCCAGCAGCCGGGTATCAGGTGCATGGGGTGAGCATTTCTTC. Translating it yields CASSRVSGAWGEHFF.

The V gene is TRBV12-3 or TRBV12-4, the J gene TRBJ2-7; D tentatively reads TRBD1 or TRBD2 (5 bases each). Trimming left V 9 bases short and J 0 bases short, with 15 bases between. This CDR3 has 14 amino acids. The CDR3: CASKTDGTSYEQYF. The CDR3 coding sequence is TGTGCCAGTAAGACTGACGGGACCTCCTACGAGCAGTACTTC.

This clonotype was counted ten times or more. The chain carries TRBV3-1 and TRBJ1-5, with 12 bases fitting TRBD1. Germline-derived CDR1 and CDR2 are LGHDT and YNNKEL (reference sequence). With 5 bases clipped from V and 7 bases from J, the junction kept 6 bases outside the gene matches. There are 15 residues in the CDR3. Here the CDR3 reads CASSWGQGARQPQHF. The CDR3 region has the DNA TGTGCCAGCAGCTGGGGACAGGGGGCGAGGCAGCCCCAGCATTTT.

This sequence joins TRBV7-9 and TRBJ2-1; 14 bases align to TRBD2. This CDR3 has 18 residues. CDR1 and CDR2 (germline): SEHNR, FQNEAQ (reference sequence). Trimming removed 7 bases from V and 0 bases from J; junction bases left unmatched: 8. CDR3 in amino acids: CASTSGLAGVSSYNEQFF. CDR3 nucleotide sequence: TGTGCCAGCACATCGGGACTAGCGGGGGTTTCCTCCTACAATGAGCAGTTCTTC.

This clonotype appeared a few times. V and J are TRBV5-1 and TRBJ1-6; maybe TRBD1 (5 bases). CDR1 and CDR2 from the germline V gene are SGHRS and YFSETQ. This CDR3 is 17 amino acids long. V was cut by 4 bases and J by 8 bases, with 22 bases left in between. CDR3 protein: CASSLGGKGEFDSPLHF. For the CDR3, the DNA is TGCGCCAGCAGCCTGGGGGGGAAAGGGGAGTTCGATTCACCCCTCCACTTT.

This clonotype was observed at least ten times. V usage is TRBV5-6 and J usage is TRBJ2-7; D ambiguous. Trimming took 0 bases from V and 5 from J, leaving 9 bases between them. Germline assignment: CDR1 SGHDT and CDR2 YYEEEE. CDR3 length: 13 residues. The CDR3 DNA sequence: TGTGCCAGCAGCTTGGCGGCGAGCGACGAGCAGTACGTC. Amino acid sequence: CASSLAASDEQYV.

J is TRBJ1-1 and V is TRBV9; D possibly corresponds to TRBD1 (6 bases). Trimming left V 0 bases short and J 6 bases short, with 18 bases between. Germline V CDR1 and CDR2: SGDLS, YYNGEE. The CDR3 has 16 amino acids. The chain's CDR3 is CASSVGAGGGVPEAFF. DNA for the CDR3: TGTGCCAGCAGCGTAGGGGCGGGAGGGGGAGTCCCTGAAGCTTTCTTT. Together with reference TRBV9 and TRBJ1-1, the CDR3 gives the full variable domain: DSGVTQTPKHLITATGQRVTLRCSPRSGDLSVYWYQQSLDQGLQFLIQYYNGEERAKGNILERFSAQQFPDLHSELNLSSLELGDSALYFCASSVGAGGGVPEAFFGQGTRLTVV.

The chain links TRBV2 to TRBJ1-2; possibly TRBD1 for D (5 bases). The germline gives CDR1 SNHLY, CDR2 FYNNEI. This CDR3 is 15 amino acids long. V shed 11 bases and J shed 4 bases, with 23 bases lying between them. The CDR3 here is CASRILPTVAYGYTF. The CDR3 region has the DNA TGTGCCTCCCGAATCCTCCCGACAGTTGCCTATGGCTACACCTTC.

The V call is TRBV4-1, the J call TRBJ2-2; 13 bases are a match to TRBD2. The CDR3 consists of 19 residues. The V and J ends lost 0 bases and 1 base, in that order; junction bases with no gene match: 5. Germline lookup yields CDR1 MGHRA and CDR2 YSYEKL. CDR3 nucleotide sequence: TGCGCCAGCAGCCAAGATCGGAGACTAGCGGGGGGGAACACCGGGGAGCTGTTTTTT. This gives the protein CASSQDRRLAGGNTGELFF.

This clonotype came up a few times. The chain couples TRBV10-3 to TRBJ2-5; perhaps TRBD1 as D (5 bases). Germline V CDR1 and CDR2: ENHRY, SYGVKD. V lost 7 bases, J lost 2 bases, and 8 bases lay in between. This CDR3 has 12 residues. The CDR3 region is CAIKDIQETQYF. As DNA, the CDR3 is TGTGCCATCAAGGACATACAAGAGACCCAGTACTTC.

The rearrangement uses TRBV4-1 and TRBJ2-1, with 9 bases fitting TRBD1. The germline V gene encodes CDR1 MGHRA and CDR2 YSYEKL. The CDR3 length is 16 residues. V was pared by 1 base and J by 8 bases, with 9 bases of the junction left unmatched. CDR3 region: CASSQAGTGFGHEQFF. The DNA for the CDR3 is TGCGCCAGCAGCCAAGCTGGGACAGGGTTTGGTCATGAGCAGTTCTTC.

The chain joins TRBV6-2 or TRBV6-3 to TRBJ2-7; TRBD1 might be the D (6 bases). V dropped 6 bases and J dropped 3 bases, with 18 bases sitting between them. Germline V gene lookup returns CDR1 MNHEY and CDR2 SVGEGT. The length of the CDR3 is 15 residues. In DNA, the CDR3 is TGTGCCAGCAGGGGGCCAGGGGTGGATTTCTACGAGCAGTACGTC. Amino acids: CASRGPGVDFYEQYV.

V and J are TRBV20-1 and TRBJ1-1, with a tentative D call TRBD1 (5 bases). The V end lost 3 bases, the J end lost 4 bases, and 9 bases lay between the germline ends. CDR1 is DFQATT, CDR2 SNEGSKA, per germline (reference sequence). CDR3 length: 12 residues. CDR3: CSASGGATEAFF. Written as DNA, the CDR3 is TGCAGTGCTAGCGGAGGGGCCACTGAAGCTTTCTTT.